A single sample is the source of the 25 T cell receptor beta chains below, sequenced in a study of PD-L1 blockade in urothelial cancer. Profiled with immunoSEQ multiplex PCR; TCRdb holds only in-frame clones, not every one. The table shows about 95,000 clones, with roughly 89% occurring only once. Time point meaning: pretreatment peripheral blood. Sequencing was performed on PBMCs, taken around atezolizumab (anti-PD-L1) treatment. These receptors were taken from a man aged 60 to 75 with urothelial cancer.

The chain carries TRBV5-4 and TRBJ2-7; 8 positions agree with TRBD2. Germline V gene data show CDR1 as SGHNT and CDR2 as YYREEE (reference sequence). V shed 4 bases and J 0 bases; nucleotides not matched to a gene: 12. The CDR3 contains 17 residues. The CDR3 DNA is TGTGCCAGCAGCCCCCGGGAGGGGTTTCTCAGCTCCTACGAGCAGTACTTC. Its translation: CASSPREGFLSSYEQYF.

The chain recombines TRBV11-1 with TRBJ2-3; 7 bases map to TRBD2. The V and J ends lost 0 bases and 8 bases, in that order; junction bases with no gene match: 2. Germline lookup yields CDR1 SGHAT and CDR2 FQDESV (reference sequence). This CDR3 is 13 amino acids long. The DNA of the CDR3 is TGTGCCAGCAGCTTAGCGACTAGCAGTACGCAGTATTTT. Amino acids: CASSLATSSTQYF.

CDR3 region: CASSSTGTHEQYF. The CDR3 DNA reads as TGTGCCAGTAGTTCGACTGGCACCCACGAGCAGTACTTC. The chain couples TRBV19 to TRBJ2-7; D uncertain. Looked up from germline, CDR1 is LNHDA and CDR2 is SQIVND (reference sequence). This CDR3 region has 13 residues. The germline V and J ends were trimmed by 5 bases and 5 bases, with 13 bases remaining between them.

The J gene is TRBJ1-1, the V gene TRBV19, with TRBD1 matching 7 bases. CDR3 length: 13 residues. V was pared by 5 bases and J by 5 bases, with 5 bases of the junction left unmatched. Germline CDR1 is LNHDA and CDR2 is SQIVND (reference sequence). CDR3 residues: CASSYTGVTEAFF. The CDR3 nucleotides read TGTGCCAGTAGTTACACAGGGGTTACTGAAGCTTTCTTT.

The chain carries TRBV11-2 and TRBJ2-3; the D is unclear. The V end lost 3 bases, the J end lost 0 bases, and 7 bases lay between the germline ends. CDR3 length: 14 residues. Germline V gives CDR1 SGHAT, CDR2 FQNNGV. CDR3 in DNA: TGTGCCAGCAGCTTCCCAGGTAGCACAGATACGCAGTATTTT. Amino acids: CASSFPGSTDTQYF.

This clone came up once. The chain carries TRBV5-1 and TRBJ1-4, with D perhaps matching TRBD1 (5 bases). Germline CDR1 is SGHRS and CDR2 is YFSETQ. This CDR3 contains 15 residues. With 0 bases removed from V and 4 bases from J, the gap between germline ends came to 10 bases. The CDR3 spells CASSLGGSGNEKLFF. The DNA for the CDR3 is TGCGCCAGCAGCTTGGGGGGCTCTGGTAATGAAAAACTGTTTTTT.

V and J are TRBV19 and TRBJ1-5; 7 bases are a match to TRBD1. V lost 8 bases and J lost 9; bases outside the gene matches: 13. Germline CDR1 is LNHDA and CDR2 is SQIVND (reference sequence). The CDR3 extends over 14 amino acids. CDR3 DNA sequence: TGTGCCAGTGGCCCTGAACAGGGGTTGGGGCCCCAGCATTTT. Translation gives CASGPEQGLGPQHF.

The chain carries TRBV9 and TRBJ2-1, with 8 bases that match TRBD2. Germline V CDR1 and CDR2: SGDLS, YYNGEE. Unmatched junction bases numbered 1, after V lost 2 bases and J lost 9 bases. This CDR3 has 12 residues. This CDR3 reads CASSVRGGEQFF. The DNA for the CDR3 is TGTGCCAGCAGCGTCCGGGGGGGTGAGCAGTTCTTC.

In this sample, this clone turned up once. The chain uses TRBV11-2 and TRBJ2-2; D perhaps matches TRBD1 (6 bases). Trimming took 9 bases from V and 1 from J, leaving 15 bases between them. The CDR3 runs 15 residues. Germline V gene lookup returns CDR1 SGHAT and CDR2 FQNNGV. The CDR3 region is CASTSDSQNTGELFF. The CDR3 nucleotides read TGTGCCAGTACCTCGGACAGCCAGAACACCGGGGAGCTGTTTTTT.

J is TRBJ2-7 and V is TRBV11-2; 9 nucleotides match TRBD2. Trimming took 5 bases from V and 4 from J; bases not matched to a gene: 3. Germline V gene lookup returns CDR1 SGHAT and CDR2 FQNNGV. This CDR3 comprises 13 residues. CDR3 nucleotide sequence: TGTGCCAGCAGCCGGACTAGCGATTACGAGCAGTACTTC. Its translation: CASSRTSDYEQYF.

This sequence joins TRBV5-1 and TRBJ2-7; D may be TRBD2 (6 bases). This CDR3 comprises 13 residues. The V end was cut by 0 bases, the J end by 5 bases, with 9 bases between. Germline V gene sequence: CDR1 SGHRS, CDR2 YFSETQ. CDR3 region: CASSLATSHEQYF. For the CDR3, the DNA is TGCGCCAGCAGCTTGGCAACTAGCCACGAGCAGTACTTC.

The chain combines TRBV2 with TRBJ1-4; 9 nucleotides agree with TRBD1. The V gene's germline CDR1 is SNHLY and CDR2 FYNNEI. Trimming took 1 base from V and 5 from J; bases not matched to a gene: 2. The CDR3 loop spans 15 amino acids. The CDR3 loop is CASSEEGQGNEKLFF. In nucleotides, the CDR3 is TGTGCCAGCAGTGAAGAGGGACAGGGAAATGAAAAACTGTTTTTT.

The chain has TRBV5-8 and TRBJ2-3; 11 bases line up with TRBD1. Germline assignment: CDR1 SGHTS and CDR2 YDEGEE. CDR3 length: 17 amino acids. J was trimmed by 4 bases and V by 0 bases; bases with no gene match: 7. The CDR3 DNA sequence: TGTGCCAGCAGCTTGGGCACACCGGGACAGGGGGCAGATACGCAGTATTTT. It codes for CASSLGTPGQGADTQYF.

Points on this clone: Other nucleotide sequences in the sample specify the same CDR3. This chain uses TRBV7-9 with TRBJ2-7, with 7 positions matching TRBD1. This CDR3 is built from 13 residues. Germline V gene lookup returns CDR1 SEHNR and CDR2 FQNEAQ (reference sequence). Trimming cost V 3 bases and J 3 bases; bases outside gene matches: 2. CDR3 sequence: CASSLDRYYEQYF. The CDR3 DNA reads as TGTGCCAGCAGCTTGGACAGGTACTACGAGCAGTACTTC.

The V and J genes are TRBV6-1 and TRBJ2-5, with D possibly being TRBD1 (5 bases). There are 16 residues in the CDR3. Looked up from germline, CDR1 is MNHNS and CDR2 is SASEGT. The V gene lost 2 bases and the J gene lost 5 bases, with 18 bases spanning the gap. CDR3 protein: CASSERGEAAGETQYF. In nucleotides, the CDR3 is TGTGCCAGCAGTGAAAGAGGTGAAGCCGCAGGGGAGACCCAGTACTTC.

The rearrangement uses TRBV5-6 and TRBJ1-1; no reliable D call. Trimming left V 3 bases short and J 10 bases short, with 19 bases between. Germline V CDR1 and CDR2: SGHDT, YYEEEE. The CDR3 contains 14 residues. CDR3 protein: CASSSALGSTPAFF. The CDR3 DNA is TGTGCCAGCAGCTCTGCTCTCGGGAGTACGCCAGCTTTCTTT.

The V call is TRBV9, the J call TRBJ1-2; D not resolved. The germline V and J ends were trimmed by 0 bases and 4 bases, with 13 bases remaining between them. The germline V gene has CDR1 SGDLS and CDR2 YYNGEE. This CDR3 spans 15 amino acids. The CDR3 reads CASSVGAGGSYGYTF. CDR3 nucleotides: TGTGCCAGCAGCGTAGGGGCAGGAGGGTCCTATGGCTACACCTTC.

The chain is built from TRBV7-9 and TRBJ2-2, with 7 positions matching TRBD1. This CDR3 has 19 amino acids. Germline lookup yields CDR1 SEHNR and CDR2 FQNEAQ (reference sequence). The junction had 14 bases not matched to a gene; V was cut back by 4 bases and J by 0 bases. The CDR3 nucleotides are TGTGCCAGCAGCTCCATAGCTGCACAGGGGATCGCGAACACCGGGGAGCTGTTTTTT. Translation: CASSSIAAQGIANTGELFF.

The chain couples TRBV11-2 to TRBJ2-1; a possible D gene is TRBD1 (5 bases). The CDR3 is made up of 14 amino acids. Trimming took off 7 bases at V and 8 bases at J, with 18 bases between the two ends. From germline, CDR1 is SGHAT and CDR2 FQNNGV. The CDR3 spells CASINLQGFHEQFF. In DNA form, the CDR3 reads TGTGCCAGCATCAATCTGCAGGGTTTCCATGAGCAGTTCTTC.

V is TRBV9 and J is TRBJ1-3; no clear D. V lost 4 bases and J lost 0, with 17 bases in between. The CDR3 contains 17 residues. The V gene's germline CDR1 is SGDLS and CDR2 YYNGEE. The CDR3 reads CASSPTAGQSSGNTIYF. The DNA of the CDR3 is TGTGCCAGCAGCCCTACCGCTGGGCAGAGCTCTGGAAACACCATATATTTT.

V usage is TRBV21-1 and J usage is TRBJ2-3; TRBD2, the table's D call, was not compared with the DNA. TRBV21-1 is flagged as a pseudogene. The length of the CDR3 is 19 residues. The CDR3 DNA follows: TGTGCCAGCAGCAAAAGCCCCCCCCGGGGGGCGTGGAGCACAGATACGCAGTATTTT. Residues: CASSKSPPRGAWSTDTQYF.

This sequence joins TRBV29-1 and TRBJ1-4; 8 bases line up with TRBD1. Trimming at V came to 4 bases and at J to 5 bases, leaving 6 bases not matched to a gene. Per germline, CDR1 SQVTM and CDR2 ANQGSEA. This CDR3 has 14 residues. In DNA form, the CDR3 reads TGCAGCGTTGCACCAGGGGGCCCAAATGAAAAACTGTTTTTT. As protein: CSVAPGGPNEKLFF.

V gene TRBV28 combines with J gene TRBJ2-5; D might be TRBD1 (6 bases). The CDR3 is made up of 15 amino acids. The germline gives CDR1 MDHEN, CDR2 SYDVKM. V was shortened by 3 bases and J by 2 bases, with 13 bases between the two germline ends. CDR3 in DNA: TGTGCCAGCAGTTTCCCAGGACAGCTTCAAGAGACCCAGTACTTC. It codes for CASSFPGQLQETQYF.

CDR3 bases: TGTGCCAGCAGAAAGGGGACAGGAAGAGAAAAACTGTTTTTT. Translating it yields CASRKGTGREKLFF. The chain recombines TRBV7-2 with TRBJ1-4; 8 nucleotides match TRBD1. The CDR3 consists of 14 residues. Looked up from germline, CDR1 is SGHTA and CDR2 is FQGNSA. The V and J ends lost 6 bases and 8 bases, in that order; junction bases with no gene match: 8.

V usage is TRBV7-6 and J usage is TRBJ2-2, with 7 nucleotides matching TRBD1. Trimming at V came to 1 base and at J to 0 bases, leaving 2 bases not matched to a gene. CDR1 SGHVS and CDR2 FNYEAQ come from the germline V gene. The length of the CDR3 is 16 residues. Here the CDR3 DNA reads TGTGCCAGCAGCTTAGGACAGGGTGCGAACACCGGGGAGCTGTTTTTT. Amino acid sequence: CASSLGQGANTGELFF. The whole variable domain, remainder taken from reference TRBV7-6 and TRBJ2-2, is GAGVSQSPRYKVTKRGQDVALRCDPISGHVSLYWYRQALGQGPEFLTYFNYEAQQDKSGLPNDRFSAERPEGSISTLTIQRTEQRDSAMYRCASSLGQGANTGELFFGEGSRLTVL.